This record looks at one T cell receptor beta chain sequence and its context. The table came from immunoSEQ multiplex PCR; TCRdb's copy has only in-frame clones and leaves some out. The table shows about 90,000 clones, with 70% to 90% occurring only once. The record originates from a study of blood T cell repertoires in COVID-19. The receptor was derived from a man at least 80 years old with active or convalescent COVID-19. Sequenced: peripheral blood.

The CDR3 protein is CAISQTTGMGNYGYTF. The DNA for the CDR3 is TGTGCCATCAGCCAAACGACAGGGATGGGAAACTATGGCTACACCTTC. The chain links TRBV10-3 to TRBJ1-2; 7 bases are a match to TRBD1. The CDR3 is made up of 16 amino acids. Looked up from germline, CDR1 is ENHRY and CDR2 is SYGVKD. Trimming removed 6 bases from V and 2 bases from J; junction bases left unmatched: 12.